Below, 28 T cell receptor beta chains from the same sample are listed, as sequenced in a study of shared clonotypes between healthy human individuals. Sequencing was performed with immunoSEQ multiplex PCR; in TCRdb, only in-frame clones are kept and a portion is missing. The sample includes more than 400,000 clones, approximately 95% seen only once; the top ten take about 0.068%. The source material was naive CD4+ T cells sorted from blood. Subset denoted: CD45RA+ positively selected. The receptor source for this set is a woman younger than 45 in good health.

V is TRBV7-2 and J is TRBJ1-1, with D maybe TRBD1 (5 bases). The CDR3 totals 14 residues. Trimming cost V 1 base and J 4 bases, with 10 bases left between them. CDR1 SGHTA and CDR2 FQGNSA come from the germline V gene. In nucleotides, the CDR3 is TGTGCCAGCAGCTTAGTTTCCGGGGGCACTGAAGCTTTCTTT. Residues: CASSLVSGGTEAFF.

The J gene is TRBJ1-4, the V gene TRBV7-9, with D hard to call. The ends were cut back, 1 base at V and 8 bases at J, with 14 bases in the middle. Germline values: CDR1 SEHNR, CDR2 FQNEAQ (reference sequence). This CDR3 is 15 amino acids long. The CDR3 spells CASSLGVHETEKLFF. CDR3 DNA sequence: TGTGCCAGCAGCTTAGGTGTGCATGAGACGGAAAAACTGTTTTTT.

This sequence joins TRBV5-1 and TRBJ1-2; D is perhaps TRBD1 (6 bases). CDR3 length equals 15 residues. V gave up 2 bases and J gave up 3 bases, with 14 bases separating them. Germline V gene data show CDR1 as SGHRS and CDR2 as YFSETQ. CDR3 protein: CASSFDTRGDYGYTF. The DNA for the CDR3 is TGCGCCAGCAGCTTTGATACGAGGGGGGACTATGGCTACACCTTC.

The rearrangement links TRBV5-1 to TRBJ2-5; D possibly corresponds to TRBD2 (5 bases). The germline CDR1 and CDR2 sequences are SGHRS and YFSETQ. Trimming cost V 7 bases and J 2 bases, with 6 bases left between them. This CDR3 has 11 amino acids. The CDR3 region has the DNA TGCGCCAGCGGGAGACAAGAGACCCAGTACTTC. This translates into CASGRQETQYF.

The chain is built from TRBV27 and TRBJ1-3; D gene unclear. The CDR3 has 16 amino acids. V was shortened by 6 bases and J by 4 bases, with 19 bases between the two germline ends. Germline-derived CDR1 and CDR2 are MNHEY and SMNVEV (reference sequence). The chain's CDR3 is CASRPWADGSGNTIYF. DNA of the CDR3: TGTGCCAGCAGACCCTGGGCCGACGGGTCCGGAAACACCATATATTTT.

The chain links TRBV20-1 to TRBJ1-2; D unresolved. The CDR3 covers 11 residues. The germline gives CDR1 DFQATT, CDR2 SNEGSKA (reference sequence). Trimming removed 5 bases at V and 8 bases at J, with 12 bases between. The CDR3: CSAPYLGGYTF. The CDR3 DNA follows: TGCAGTGCTCCTTACCTGGGGGGCTACACCTTC.

This chain joins TRBV5-4 and TRBJ1-4, with D hard to call. The CDR3 contains 14 residues. CDR1 and CDR2 from the germline V gene are SGHNT and YYREEE (reference sequence). V was pared by 0 bases and J by 3 bases, with 6 bases between. CDR3: CASSLATSNEKLFF. The CDR3 region has the DNA TGTGCCAGCAGCTTGGCCACTTCTAATGAAAAACTGTTTTTT. Looking up the rest from reference TRBV5-4 and TRBJ1-4 gives the full variable domain: ETGVTQSPTHLIKTRGQQVTLRCSSQSGHNTVSWYQQALGQGPQFIFQYYREEENGRGNFPPRFSGLQFPNYSSELNVNALELDDSALYLCASSLATSNEKLFFGSGTQLSVL.

Points on this clone: Additional DNA sequences in this sample encode the identical CDR3. This chain links TRBV5-1 with TRBJ2-7; 9 nucleotides match TRBD2. The J segment lost 2 bases and the V segment lost 0 bases, leaving 0 bases of the junction unmatched. The CDR3 runs 14 residues. Germline CDR1 is SGHRS and CDR2 is YFSETQ. The DNA of the CDR3 is TGCGCCAGCAGCTTGGCTAGCGGGACCTACGAGCAGTACTTC. As protein: CASSLASGTYEQYF. Complete variable domain (other parts from reference TRBV5-1 and TRBJ2-7): KAGVTQTPRYLIKTRGQQVTLSCSPISGHRSVSWYQQTPGQGLQFLFEYFSETQRNKGNFPGRFSGRQFSNSRSEMNVSTLELGDSALYLCASSLASGTYEQYFGPGTRLTVT.

J is TRBJ2-1 and V is TRBV27; tentatively, D is TRBD1 or TRBD2 (5 bases each). Germline assignment: CDR1 MNHEY and CDR2 SMNVEV (reference sequence). Trimming pared 2 bases from V and 2 bases from J, leaving 16 bases between. The CDR3 totals 17 residues. CDR3 sequence: CASSLEGLGVAYNEQFF. CDR3 DNA: TGTGCCAGCAGTTTAGAGGGTCTGGGGGTCGCCTACAATGAGCAGTTCTTC.

The rearrangement uses TRBV2 and TRBJ2-7; 7 positions agree with TRBD2. The germline CDR1 and CDR2 sequences are SNHLY and FYNNEI. V lost 8 bases and J lost 7; bases outside the gene matches: 2. The CDR3 totals 10 residues. CDR3 sequence reads: CASRREEQYF. In DNA, the CDR3 is TGTGCCAGCCGGCGGGAGGAGCAGTACTTC.

This clone was detected only once. The V gene is TRBV28, the J gene TRBJ2-5, with D perhaps TRBD1 (5 bases). CDR1 and CDR2 from the germline V gene are MDHEN and SYDVKM. This CDR3 has 12 residues. The V end lost 2 bases, the J end lost 6 bases, and 7 bases lay between the germline ends. CDR3 residues: CASSLRQQTQYF. The CDR3 nucleotides are TGTGCCAGCAGTTTACGACAGCAGACCCAGTACTTC. The full variable domain, its missing parts supplied by reference TRBV28 and TRBJ2-5, is DVKVTQSSRYLVKRTGEKVFLECVQDMDHENMFWYRQDPGLGLRLIYFSYDVKMKEKGDIPEGYSVSREKKERFSLILESASTNQTSMYLCASSLRQQTQYFGPGTRLLVL.

The V call is TRBV14, the J call TRBJ1-6, with 9 bases aligning to TRBD1. V was pared by 4 bases and J by 7 bases, with 2 bases of the junction left unmatched. The germline V gene has CDR1 SGHDN and CDR2 FVKESK. This CDR3 is built from 14 residues. The CDR3, as DNA: TGTGCCAGCAGCCCGGACAGGGGAAATTCACCCCTCCACTTT. This encodes CASSPDRGNSPLHF. The whole variable domain, filled in from reference TRBV14 and TRBJ1-6, reads EAGVTQFPSHSVIEKGQTVTLRCDPISGHDNLYWYRRVMGKEIKFLLHFVKESKQDESGMPNNRFLAERTGGTYSTLKVQPAELEDSGVYFCASSPDRGNSPLHFGNGTRLTVT.

J is TRBJ1-4 and V is TRBV5-1; possible D gene TRBD1, 5 bases. Germline CDR1 is SGHRS and CDR2 is YFSETQ. Between the trimmed V and J ends, which lost 0 bases and 5 bases, there was a span of 11 bases. The CDR3 spans 15 residues. This CDR3 is CASSLVFGGNEKLFF. The CDR3 coding sequence is TGCGCCAGCAGCTTGGTGTTCGGGGGAAATGAAAAACTGTTTTTT.

The chain joins TRBV5-1 to TRBJ2-5, with a possible D match to TRBD2 (6 bases). CDR1 SGHRS and CDR2 YFSETQ come from the germline V gene. V dropped 0 bases and J dropped 3 bases, with 9 bases sitting between them. This CDR3 region has 14 residues. The CDR3 spells CASSLGGLEETQYF. DNA of the CDR3: TGCGCCAGCAGCTTGGGGGGACTTGAAGAGACCCAGTACTTC.

This rearrangement joins TRBV28 to TRBJ2-7; 9 bases are a match to TRBD1. In germline, CDR1 is MDHEN, CDR2 SYDVKM. The V and J ends lost 4 bases and 6 bases, in that order; junction bases with no gene match: 7. The CDR3 runs to 14 residues. The CDR3 loop reads CASSSPGQGTEQYF. CDR3 in DNA: TGTGCCAGCAGTTCTCCGGGACAGGGAACCGAGCAGTACTTC.

This clone was observed once. This sequence joins TRBV7-9 and TRBJ1-2, with 8 bases matching TRBD1. This CDR3 contains 13 residues. The junction had 3 bases not matched to a gene; V was cut back by 4 bases and J by 5 bases. Germline V gene sequence: CDR1 SEHNR, CDR2 FQNEAQ (reference sequence). CDR3 region: CASSSRGQYGYTF. Here the CDR3 DNA reads TGTGCCAGCAGCTCCAGGGGGCAGTATGGCTACACCTTC.

The chain carries TRBV18 and TRBJ1-3, with a weak D call TRBD1 (5 bases). There are 14 residues in the CDR3. Trimming pared 8 bases from V and 3 bases from J, leaving 14 bases between. Per the germline V gene, CDR1 is KGHSH and CDR2 is LQKENI. The DNA of the CDR3 is TGTGCCAGCGCCTCAGGGAGCTTTGGAAACACCATATATTTT. It is translated as CASASGSFGNTIYF.

The chain uses TRBV12-5 and TRBJ1-5; no reliable D call. Trimming removed 7 bases at V and 9 bases at J, with 7 bases between. CDR3 length equals 10 residues. Germline lookup yields CDR1 LGHNT and CDR2 FRNRAP. This chain's CDR3 is CASAPWPQHF. Here the CDR3 DNA reads TGTGCTAGTGCGCCGTGGCCCCAGCATTTT.

This chain uses TRBV11-1 with TRBJ2-7; D is perhaps TRBD1 or TRBD2 (5 bases each). Per the germline V gene, CDR1 is SGHAT and CDR2 is FQDESV (reference sequence). V dropped 5 bases and J dropped 5 bases, with 13 bases sitting between them. This CDR3 spans 13 amino acids. The CDR3 nucleotides read TGTGCCAGCAGCCGGGACCAGGGCCACGAGCAGTACTTC. Its protein product is CASSRDQGHEQYF.

The CDR3 spells CASSAQGMGIQYF. In DNA, the CDR3 is TGTGCCAGCAGCGCACAGGGGATGGGCATTCAGTACTTC. V is TRBV2 and J is TRBJ2-4; 7 bases are a match to TRBD1. The CDR3 is made up of 13 amino acids. Losses at the gene ends were 6 bases for V and 9 bases for J; bases not matched to a gene: 8. The germline V gene has CDR1 SNHLY and CDR2 FYNNEI. Using reference TRBV2 and TRBJ2-4 for the parts outside the CDR3, the full variable domain is EPEVTQTPSHQVTQMGQEVILRCVPISNHLYFYWYRQILGQKVEFLVSFYNNEISEKSEIFDDQFSVERPDGSNFTLKIRSTKLEDSAMYFCASSAQGMGIQYFGAGTRLSVL.

The chain carries TRBV19 and TRBJ2-2; the D gene is possibly TRBD1 (5 bases). Trimming pared 4 bases from V and 1 base from J, leaving 16 bases between. CDR3 length: 17 residues. Germline V lookup: CDR1 LNHDA, CDR2 SQIVND (reference sequence). The CDR3 region has the DNA TGTGCCAGTAGTAGCCCCGGACACGGAAAGAACACCGGGGAGCTGTTTTTT. Protein sequence: CASSSPGHGKNTGELFF.

The sample holds one count of this clone. V and J are TRBV11-2 and TRBJ2-1; no clear D gene. Germline CDR1 SGHAT, CDR2 FQNNGV. The ends were cut back, 5 bases at V and 7 bases at J, with 15 bases in the middle. The CDR3 covers 14 residues. CDR3: CASSRERRWNEQFF. The CDR3 coding sequence is TGTGCCAGCAGCCGCGAGCGCCGCTGGAATGAGCAGTTCTTC.

The chain has TRBV11-2 and TRBJ2-7; D is ambiguous. Trimming cost V 7 bases and J 3 bases, with 10 bases left between them. The CDR3 runs to 12 residues. CDR1 is SGHAT and CDR2 is FQNNGV in the germline V gene. CDR3 nucleotides: TGTGCCAGCACCCTTTCAGGCTACGAGCAGTACTTC. Its translation: CASTLSGYEQYF. Variable domain in full (rest from reference TRBV11-2 and TRBJ2-7): EAGVAQSPRYKIIEKRQSVAFWCNPISGHATLYWYQQILGQGPKLLIQFQNNGVVDDSQLPKDRFSAERLKGVDSTLKIQPAKLEDSAVYLCASTLSGYEQYFGPGTRLTVT.

The chain is built from TRBV18 and TRBJ2-7; 9 bases line up with TRBD2. This CDR3 has 14 residues. V dropped 2 bases and J dropped 6; count of bases not matched to a gene: 5. The germline gives CDR1 KGHSH, CDR2 LQKENI. The DNA for the CDR3 is TGTGCCAGCTCACCATCGGGGACTAGCAGCGAGCAGTACTTC. Its translation is CASSPSGTSSEQYF.

The chain links TRBV7-3 to TRBJ2-1, with 7 positions matching TRBD2. This CDR3 is 15 amino acids long. Germline loops: CDR1 SGHTA, CDR2 FQGTGA. V lost 2 bases to trimming and J lost 0 bases; unmatched junction nucleotides: 1. In nucleotides, the CDR3 is TGTGCCAGCAGCTTAGCGGGAGTCTCCTACAATGAGCAGTTCTTC. This codes for CASSLAGVSYNEQFF.

This sequence joins TRBV11-2 and TRBJ2-7; TRBD2 agrees at 11 bases. With 5 bases clipped from V and 4 bases from J, the junction kept 13 bases outside the gene matches. Germline CDR1 is SGHAT and CDR2 is FQNNGV. CDR3 size: 17 residues. The CDR3 DNA reads as TGTGCCAGCAGCGTCTCGACTAGCGGGAATCCAATTTACGAGCAGTACTTC. Protein sequence: CASSVSTSGNPIYEQYF.

The chain carries TRBV19 and TRBJ2-3, with TRBD1 identical over 8 bases. This CDR3 is 15 amino acids long. The V segment lost 4 bases and the J segment 6 bases; nucleotides outside the gene matches: 9. Per germline, CDR1 LNHDA and CDR2 SQIVND (reference sequence). In DNA, the CDR3 is TGTGCCAGTAGTACAGGGGGCTTTGGTTCTGATACGCAGTATTTT. Protein product: CASSTGGFGSDTQYF.

The gene calls are TRBV6-6 and TRBJ2-1; D call uncertain. Trimming left V 3 bases short and J 12 bases short, with 12 bases between. The CDR3 consists of 12 residues. The germline V gene has CDR1 MNHNY and CDR2 SVGAGI (reference sequence). CDR3 sequence: CASSYSTSAQFF. The DNA of the CDR3 is TGTGCCAGCAGTTATTCTACTTCAGCGCAGTTCTTC.